This T cell receptor beta chain was identified during a study of vaccination and CD4 T cells after COVID-19. Across the whole study: Overlapping SARS-CoV-2, HCoV-NL63, HCoV-OC43 and HCoV-229E spike peptides were used to stimulate cells.

The Oncomine TCR Beta short-read assay was applied to DNA of cultured CD4+ T cells. MiXCR was run by TCRdb on the PCR reads, yielding one entry per CDR3 protein. Of several thousand distinct CDR3 sequences in the sample, 55% to 65% were seen once. Whole-study findings and limits: Reactive clone data from convalescent patients indicated a median of about 90% appearing only post-vaccination.

As for this clonotype: Antigen unknown.

Treatment described: approximately 11-day PBMC culture with coronavirus spike peptide pools or control peptides (ViraFEST assay). The culture of some 2.1 million PBMCs per well included 9.5 to 10 IU/ml IL-2 and roughly 10 ug/ml peptide pools. This specimen was cultured CD4+ T cells from blood, taken after SARS-CoV-2 vaccination. The TCR comes from a human donor with COVID-19.

As DNA, the CDR3 is TGTGCCAGCAGTTACAAACAGGGGGCCCACTATGGCTACACCTTC. Its protein product is CASSYKQGAHYGYTF. The J gene is TRBJ1-2, the V gene TRBV6-5; 9 bases map to TRBD1. V gave up 2 bases and J gave up 3 bases; unmatched junction bases: 4. Germline V lookup: CDR1 MNHEY, CDR2 SVGAGI. This CDR3 comprises 15 residues.